This T cell receptor (beta chain) was identified during a study of cytomegalovirus exposure and HLA in healthy donors. In this sample, this clone turned up once. The antigen remains undetermined. A multiplex PCR was run with 60 Vbeta primers and 13 Jbeta primers. Profiled with immunoSEQ multiplex PCR; TCRdb holds only in-frame clones, not every one. The table includes around 140,000 clones, more than 75% detected once. Study-wide results and caveats: Most of the TCR beta V segments (in an earlier analysis) were productive either about 87% or about 30% of the time. Investigators reported 150 to 200 TCR beta chains as tied to cytomegalovirus. More clonal expansion characterized HLA-associated TCR beta chains than equally common others in a later analysis.

This clonotype was sampled from a male donor in good health and CMV-seronegative. Sequenced sample: PBMCs.

The CDR3 nucleotides read TGTGCCAGCAGTTCAGGATACGAGCAGTATTTT. This gives the protein CASSSGYEQYF. V usage is TRBV27 and J usage is TRBJ2-3; D ambiguous. The CDR3 spans 11 residues. CDR1 and CDR2 from the germline V gene are MNHEY and SMNVEV (reference sequence). Trimming took 4 bases from V and 11 from J, leaving 10 bases between them.